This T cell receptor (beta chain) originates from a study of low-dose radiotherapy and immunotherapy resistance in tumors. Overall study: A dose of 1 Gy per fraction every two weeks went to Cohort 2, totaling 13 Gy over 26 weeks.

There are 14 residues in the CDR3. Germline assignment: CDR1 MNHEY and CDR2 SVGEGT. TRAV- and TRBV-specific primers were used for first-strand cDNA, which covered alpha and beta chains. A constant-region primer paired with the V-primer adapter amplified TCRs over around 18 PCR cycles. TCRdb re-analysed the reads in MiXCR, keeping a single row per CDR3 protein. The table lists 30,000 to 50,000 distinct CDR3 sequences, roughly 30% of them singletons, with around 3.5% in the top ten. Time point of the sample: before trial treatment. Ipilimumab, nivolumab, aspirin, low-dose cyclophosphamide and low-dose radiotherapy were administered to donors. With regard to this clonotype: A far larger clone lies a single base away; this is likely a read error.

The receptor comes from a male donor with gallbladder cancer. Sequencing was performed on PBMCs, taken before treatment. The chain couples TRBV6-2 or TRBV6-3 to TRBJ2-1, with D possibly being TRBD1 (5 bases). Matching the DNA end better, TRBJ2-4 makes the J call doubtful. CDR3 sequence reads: CASSYQGVRSIQYF. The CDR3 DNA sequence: TGTGCCAGCAGTTACCAGGGCGTCCGGAGCATTCAGTACTTC.